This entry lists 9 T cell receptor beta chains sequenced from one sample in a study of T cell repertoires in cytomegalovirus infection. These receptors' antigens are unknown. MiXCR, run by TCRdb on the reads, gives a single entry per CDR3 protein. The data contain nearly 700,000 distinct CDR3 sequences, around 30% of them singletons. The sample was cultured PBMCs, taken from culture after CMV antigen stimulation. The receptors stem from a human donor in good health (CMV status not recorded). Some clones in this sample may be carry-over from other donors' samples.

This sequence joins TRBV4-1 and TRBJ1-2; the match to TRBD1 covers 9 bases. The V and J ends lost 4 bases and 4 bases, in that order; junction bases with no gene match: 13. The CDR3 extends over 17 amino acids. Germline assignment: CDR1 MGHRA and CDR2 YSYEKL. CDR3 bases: TGCGCCAGCAGCCGTCCCGGGACAGGGATCGGGGGCTATGGCTACACCTTC. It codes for CASSRPGTGIGGYGYTF.

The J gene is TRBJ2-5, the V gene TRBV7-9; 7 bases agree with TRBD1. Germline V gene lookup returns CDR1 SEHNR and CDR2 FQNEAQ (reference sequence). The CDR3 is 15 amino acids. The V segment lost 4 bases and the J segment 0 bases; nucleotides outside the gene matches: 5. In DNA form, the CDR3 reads TGTGCCAGCAGCTCGCGGACAGGACACCAAGAGACCCAGTACTTC. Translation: CASSSRTGHQETQYF.

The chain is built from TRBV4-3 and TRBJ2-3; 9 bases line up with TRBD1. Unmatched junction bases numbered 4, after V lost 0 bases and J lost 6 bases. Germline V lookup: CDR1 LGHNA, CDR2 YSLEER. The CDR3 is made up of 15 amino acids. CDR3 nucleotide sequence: TGCGCCAGCAGCCAAGATGGGACAGGGACCGATACGCAGTATTTT. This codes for CASSQDGTGTDTQYF.

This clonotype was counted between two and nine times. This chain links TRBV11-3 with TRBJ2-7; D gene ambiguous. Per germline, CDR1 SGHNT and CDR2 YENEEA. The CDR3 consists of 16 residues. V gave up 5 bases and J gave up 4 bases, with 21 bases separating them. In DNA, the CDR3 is TGTGCCAGCAGCCTCGCCCCCCCGTTTTTAAGGTACGAGCAGTACTTC. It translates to CASSLAPPFLRYEQYF.

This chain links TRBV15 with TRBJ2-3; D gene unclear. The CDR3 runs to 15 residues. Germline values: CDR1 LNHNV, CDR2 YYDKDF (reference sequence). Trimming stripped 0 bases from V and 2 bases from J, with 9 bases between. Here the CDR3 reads CATSRDGQTTDTQYF. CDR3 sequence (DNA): TGTGCCACCAGCAGAGATGGGCAGACCACAGATACGCAGTATTTT.

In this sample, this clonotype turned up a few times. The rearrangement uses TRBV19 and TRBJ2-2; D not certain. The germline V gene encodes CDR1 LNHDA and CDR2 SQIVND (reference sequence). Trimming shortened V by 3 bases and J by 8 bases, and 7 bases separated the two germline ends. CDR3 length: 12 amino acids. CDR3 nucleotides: TGTGCCAGTAGTATCCGTCTGGGGGAGCTGTTTTTT. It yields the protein CASSIRLGELFF.

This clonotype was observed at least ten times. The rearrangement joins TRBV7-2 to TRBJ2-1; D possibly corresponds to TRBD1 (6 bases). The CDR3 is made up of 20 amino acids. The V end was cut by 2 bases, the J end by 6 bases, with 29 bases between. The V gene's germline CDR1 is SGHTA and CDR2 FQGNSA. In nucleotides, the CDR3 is TGTGCCAGCAGCTTAAGGCTTCGAACCTTGGGGACATACCCACGCAATGAGCAGTTCTTC. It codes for CASSLRLRTLGTYPRNEQFF.

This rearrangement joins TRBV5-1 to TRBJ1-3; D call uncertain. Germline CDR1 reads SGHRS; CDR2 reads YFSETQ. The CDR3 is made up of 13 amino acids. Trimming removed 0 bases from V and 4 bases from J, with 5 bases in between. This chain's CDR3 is CASSLDAGNTIYF. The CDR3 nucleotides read TGCGCCAGCAGCTTGGATGCCGGAAACACCATATATTTT.

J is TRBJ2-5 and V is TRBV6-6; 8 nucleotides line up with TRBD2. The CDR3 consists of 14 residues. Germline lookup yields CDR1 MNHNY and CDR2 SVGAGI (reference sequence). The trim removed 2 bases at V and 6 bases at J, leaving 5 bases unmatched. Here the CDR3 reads CASSYRPSGQTQYF. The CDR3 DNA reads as TGTGCCAGCAGTTACAGGCCTAGCGGGCAGACCCAGTACTTC.